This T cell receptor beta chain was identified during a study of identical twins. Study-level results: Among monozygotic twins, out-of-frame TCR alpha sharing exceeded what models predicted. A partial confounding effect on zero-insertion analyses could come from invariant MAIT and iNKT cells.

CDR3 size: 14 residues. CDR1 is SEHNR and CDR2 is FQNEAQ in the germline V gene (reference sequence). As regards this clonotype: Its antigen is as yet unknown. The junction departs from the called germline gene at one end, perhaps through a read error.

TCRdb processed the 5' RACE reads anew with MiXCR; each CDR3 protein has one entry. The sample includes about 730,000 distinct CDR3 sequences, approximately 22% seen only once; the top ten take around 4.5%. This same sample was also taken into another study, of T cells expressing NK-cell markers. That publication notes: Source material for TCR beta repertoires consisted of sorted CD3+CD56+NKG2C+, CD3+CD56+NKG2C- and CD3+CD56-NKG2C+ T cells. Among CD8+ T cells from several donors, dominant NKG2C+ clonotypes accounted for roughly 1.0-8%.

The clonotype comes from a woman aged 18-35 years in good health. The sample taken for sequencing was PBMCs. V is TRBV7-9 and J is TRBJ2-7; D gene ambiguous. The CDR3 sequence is CASSLKNGDTVPHF. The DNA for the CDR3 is TGTGCCAGCAGCTTAAAAAACGGAGATACGGTGCCACACTTC.